This T cell receptor beta chain was retrieved from a study of blood T cell repertoires in COVID-19. Study-level information: Acute-phase and convalescent COVID-19 samples originated in the United States, Italy and Spain. PBMCs, B-cell-depleted T cells, or T cells provided the cDNA or gDNA that made up the material.

Seattle patients were enrolled while actively infected and followed longitudinally. In the original analysis: Reference gene primer amplification yielded estimated nucleated cell counts. The data were produced by immunoSEQ multiplex PCR, yet TCRdb's version contains in-frame clones alone and is incomplete. That table furnishes V, J and clone size, whereas the DNA furnished D and trimming. The table shows approximately 160,000 clones, with approximately 81% occurring only once. With respect to this clone: Different DNA sequences within this sample yield the same CDR3.

The material sequenced was peripheral blood. The sequence came from a woman aged 55-70 years with COVID-19, enrolled during active disease.

The CDR3 region has the DNA TGCGCCAGCAGCTTGAGTCAGGGCTCTGGAAACACCATATATTTT. This gives the protein CASSLSQGSGNTIYF. The J gene is TRBJ1-3, the V gene TRBV5-1; D perhaps matches TRBD1 (5 bases). The germline V gene has CDR1 SGHRS and CDR2 YFSETQ. V was clipped by 1 base and J by 0 bases, with 8 bases between them. The CDR3 sequence is 15 residues long.